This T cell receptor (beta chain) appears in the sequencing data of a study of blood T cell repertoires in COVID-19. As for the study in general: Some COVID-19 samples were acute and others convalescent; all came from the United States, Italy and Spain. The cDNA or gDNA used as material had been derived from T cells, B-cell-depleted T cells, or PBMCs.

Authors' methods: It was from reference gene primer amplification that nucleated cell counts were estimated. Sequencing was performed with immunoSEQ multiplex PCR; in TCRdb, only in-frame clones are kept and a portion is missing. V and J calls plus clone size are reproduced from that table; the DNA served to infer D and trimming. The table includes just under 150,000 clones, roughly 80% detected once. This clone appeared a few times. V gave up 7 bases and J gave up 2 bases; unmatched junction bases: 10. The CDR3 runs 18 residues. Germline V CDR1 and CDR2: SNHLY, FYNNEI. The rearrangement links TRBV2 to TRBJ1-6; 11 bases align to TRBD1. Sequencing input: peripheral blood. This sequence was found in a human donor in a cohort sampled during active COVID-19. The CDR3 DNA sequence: TGTGCCAGCAACCCCGGGACAGGGGGTAGGGCCTATAATTCACCCCTCCACTTT. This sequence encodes CASNPGTGGRAYNSPLHF.